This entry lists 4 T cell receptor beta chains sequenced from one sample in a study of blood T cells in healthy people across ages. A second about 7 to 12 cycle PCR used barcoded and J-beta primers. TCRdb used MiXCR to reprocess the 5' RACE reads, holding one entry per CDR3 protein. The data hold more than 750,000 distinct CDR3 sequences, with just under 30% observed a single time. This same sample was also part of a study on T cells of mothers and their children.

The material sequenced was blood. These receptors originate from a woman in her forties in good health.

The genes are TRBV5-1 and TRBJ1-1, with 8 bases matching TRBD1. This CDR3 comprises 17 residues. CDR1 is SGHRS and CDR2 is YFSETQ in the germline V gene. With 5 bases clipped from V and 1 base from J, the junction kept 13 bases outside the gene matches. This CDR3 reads CASSYPSLTGANTEAFF. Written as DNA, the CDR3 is TGCGCCAGCAGTTACCCATCCCTGACAGGGGCGAACACTGAAGCTTTCTTT.

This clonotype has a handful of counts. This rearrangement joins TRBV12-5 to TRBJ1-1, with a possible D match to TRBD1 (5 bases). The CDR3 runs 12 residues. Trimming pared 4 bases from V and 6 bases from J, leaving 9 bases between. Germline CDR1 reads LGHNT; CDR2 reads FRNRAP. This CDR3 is CASGSQTAEAFF. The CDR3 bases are TGTGCTAGTGGTTCTCAGACAGCTGAAGCTTTCTTT.

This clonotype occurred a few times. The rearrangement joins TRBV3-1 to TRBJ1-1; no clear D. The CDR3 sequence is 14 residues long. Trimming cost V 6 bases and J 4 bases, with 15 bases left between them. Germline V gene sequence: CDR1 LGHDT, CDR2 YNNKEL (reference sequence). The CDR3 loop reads CASSRTVFGTEAFF. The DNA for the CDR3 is TGTGCCAGCAGTCGGACGGTTTTCGGCACTGAAGCTTTCTTT.

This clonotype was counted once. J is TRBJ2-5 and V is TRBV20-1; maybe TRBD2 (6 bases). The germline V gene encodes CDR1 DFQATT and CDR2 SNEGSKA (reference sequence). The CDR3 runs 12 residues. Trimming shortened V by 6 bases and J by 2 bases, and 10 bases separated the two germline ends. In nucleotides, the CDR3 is TGCAGTGCGATGGGGGGTCAAGAGACCCAGTACTTC. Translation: CSAMGGQETQYF.